The rows below give T cell receptor beta chains drawn from one sample of a study of OX40 agonist ivuxolimab in advanced cancers. Sequenced by immunoSEQ multiplex PCR; TCRdb stores in-frame clones only, minus some. The repertoire has some 13,000 clones, about three quarters of them found once; the top ten carry about 34%. The sequences come from CD4+ or CD8+ T cells sorted from blood, collected in a trial of the OX40 agonist ivuxolimab. These receptors came from an adult with an advanced solid tumor such as melanoma, head and neck, liver or kidney cancer. Each CDR3 is given with its conserved first and last residue. D genes are given only for firm matches. Clone size is stated in some rows and not others, as once, few, many or a class when expanded.

- | - | TRBJ2-2 | TRBV5-4 | CASFLWGAGTGELFF | TGTGCCAGTTTCCTTTGGGGGGCGGGCACCGGGGAGCTGTTTTTT
- | - | TRBJ2-3 | TRBV9 | CASSVLSADTQYF | TGTGCCAGCAGCGTTCTCTCGGCAGATACGCAGTATTTT
- | once | TRBJ2-7 | TRBV7-9 | CASSLGYAGDFSYEQYF | TGTGCCAGCAGCTTAGGATATGCAGGGGACTTCTCCTACGAGCAGTACTTC
TRBD2 | - | TRBJ2-7 | TRBV6-5 | CASSGRAGDYYEQYF | TGTGCCAGCAGTGGCCGGGCGGGAGACTATTACGAGCAGTACTTC
- | - | TRBJ2-7 | TRBV4-1 | CASSQGAPTYEQYF | TGCGCCAGCAGCCAGGGGGCCCCCACCTACGAGCAGTACTTC
- | - | TRBJ1-6 | TRBV27 | CASSSNGVWNSPLHF | TGTGCCAGCAGTTCCAACGGGGTATGGAATTCACCCCTCCACTTT
TRBD2 | - | TRBJ2-1 | TRBV9 | CASSALAGAHNEQFF | TGTGCCAGCAGCGCACTAGCGGGAGCTCACAATGAGCAGTTCTTC
- | - | TRBJ1-2 | TRBV7-9 | CASSPGDHGYTF | TGTGCCAGCAGCCCAGGGGACCATGGCTACACCTTC
- | - | TRBJ1-1 | TRBV27 | CASSLYVDSEAFF | TGTGCCAGCAGTTTATATGTTGATAGTGAAGCTTTCTTT
- | - | TRBJ2-7 | TRBV27 | CASRTGFPGNEQYF | TGTGCCAGCAGAACAGGATTCCCTGGGAACGAGCAGTACTTC
- | few | TRBJ2-2 | TRBV5-6 | CASSSGGSGWELFF | TGTGCCAGCAGCTCAGGAGGGAGTGGCTGGGAGCTGTTTTTT
- | - | TRBJ2-7 | TRBV30 | CAWSVGLEQYF | TGTGCCTGGAGTGTCGGGTTGGAGCAGTACTTC
- | - | TRBJ1-2 | TRBV10-1 | CASSESYRSHGYTF | TGCGCCAGCAGTGAGTCCTATAGGAGCCATGGCTACACCTTC
- | - | TRBJ1-5 | TRBV4-1 | CASSQVGQGNQPQHF | TGCGCCAGCAGCCAAGTCGGCCAGGGGAATCAGCCCCAGCATTTT
- | - | TRBJ2-7 | TRBV4-3 | CASSDRLSSYEQYF | TGCGCCAGCAGCGACAGATTGAGCTCCTACGAGCAGTACTTC
TRBD2 | - | TRBJ2-7 | TRBV6-5 | CASSYLAGGPEQYF | TGTGCCAGCAGTTACTTAGCGGGAGGGCCCGAGCAGTACTTC
TRBD2 | - | TRBJ2-1 | TRBV5-4 | CASSGTSNEQFF | TGTGCCAGCAGCGGGACTAGCAATGAGCAGTTCTTC
- | once | TRBJ1-1 | TRBV27 | CASSLYRNTEAFF | TGTGCCAGCAGTTTATACAGGAACACTGAAGCTTTCTTT
- | - | TRBJ1-2 | TRBV27 | CASSLGPGAGYTF | TGTGCCAGCAGTTTAGGGCCAGGGGCTGGCTACACCTTC
- | - | TRBJ1-1 | TRBV5-6 | CASSPASFNTEAFF | TGTGCCAGCAGTCCCGCCAGCTTTAACACTGAAGCTTTCTTT
TRBD1 | - | TRBJ1-1 | TRBV29-1 | CSVEEGTADTEAFF | TGCAGCGTTGAAGAGGGGACAGCGGACACTGAAGCTTTCTTT
- | - | TRBJ1-4 | TRBV9 | CASRGGANEKLFF | TGTGCCAGCAGAGGTGGCGCTAATGAAAAACTGTTTTTT
- | once | TRBJ2-1 | TRBV7-3 | CASSLQGLSGNEQFF | TGTGCCAGCAGCCTACAGGGACTGTCGGGCAATGAGCAGTTCTTC
- | - | TRBJ1-1 | TRBV7-9 | CASSFQGLEAFF | TGTGCCAGCAGCTTCCAGGGGCTTGAAGCTTTCTTT
- | - | TRBJ1-2 | TRBV7-9 | CASSLESTYGYTF | TGTGCCAGCAGCTTAGAATCCACCTATGGCTACACCTTC
- | - | TRBJ2-3 | TRBV6-5 | CASSLSPSDTQYF | TGTGCCAGCAGCCTTTCCCCCTCAGATACGCAGTATTTT
TRBD2 | - | TRBJ2-1 | TRBV25-1 | CASSESRGGQFF | TGTGCCAGCAGTGAATCGCGGGGGGGGCAGTTCTTC
TRBD2 | - | TRBJ2-1 | TRBV11-2 | CASSLGGLAGGPFYNEQFF | TGTGCCAGCAGCTTAGGGGGACTAGCGGGAGGGCCTTTCTACAATGAGCAGTTCTTC
- | - | TRBJ2-2 | TRBV7-3 | CASSYSIGGVTTGELFF | TGTGCCAGCAGCTATTCTATTGGGGGAGTAACCACCGGGGAGCTGTTTTTT
- | once | TRBJ2-2 | TRBV28 | CASSPTTSTGELFF | TGTGCCAGCAGCCCCACCACTAGCACCGGGGAGCTGTTTTTT
TRBD1 | - | TRBJ2-7 | TRBV29-1 | CSGGTGEGYEQYF | TGCAGCGGTGGGACAGGGGAGGGCTACGAGCAGTACTTC
- | - | TRBJ2-2 | TRBV7-9 | CASISAGELFF | TGTGCCAGCATCTCCGCCGGGGAGCTGTTTTTT
TRBD2 | - | TRBJ2-3 | TRBV9 | CASSAVGRREGPDTQYF | TGTGCCAGCAGCGCGGTGGGGAGGCGGGAGGGCCCAGATACGCAGTATTTT
- | - | TRBJ2-7 | TRBV5-1 | CASSWGHPSNEQYF | TGCGCCAGCAGCTGGGGACATCCGAGCAACGAGCAGTACTTC
- | - | TRBJ2-2 | TRBV6-5 | CASSLIPGTTGELFF | TGTGCCAGCAGTTTAATCCCGGGAACCACCGGGGAGCTGTTTTTT
- | - | TRBJ1-2 | TRBV11-2 | CASSPTANYGYTF | TGTGCCAGCAGCCCCACAGCGAACTATGGCTACACCTTC
- | - | TRBJ2-1 | TRBV7-6 | CASSGDPGLYNEQFF | TGTGCCAGCAGCGGGGACCCGGGACTTTACAATGAGCAGTTCTTC
- | - | TRBJ2-2 | TRBV9 | CASSSSFVRNTGELFF | TGTGCCAGCAGCTCGAGCTTTGTACGGAACACCGGGGAGCTGTTTTTT
- | few | TRBJ2-5 | TRBV7-2 | CASSLVQETQYF | TGTGCCAGCAGCTTAGTTCAAGAGACCCAGTACTTC
- | - | TRBJ2-2 | TRBV7-8 | CASSLDPGELFF | TGTGCCAGCAGCTTAGACCCCGGGGAGCTGTTTTTT
- | - | TRBJ2-7 | TRBV27 | CASSPPGLSYEQYF | TGTGCCAGCAGTCCTCCTGGTCTATCCTACGAGCAGTACTTC
- | - | TRBJ1-2 | TRBV9 | CASSVAYGPGYGYTF | TGTGCCAGCAGCGTAGCTTATGGACCGGGCTATGGCTACACCTTC
TRBD2 | - | TRBJ2-1 | TRBV27 | CASSLKRENDNEQFF | TGTGCCAGCAGTTTAAAGCGGGAGAACGACAATGAGCAGTTCTTC
- | - | TRBJ2-3 | TRBV30 | CAWSPTGDTQYF | TGTGCCTGGAGCCCTACGGGAGATACGCAGTATTTT
TRBD2 | medium-sized | TRBJ2-3 | TRBV7-3 | CASSLAGATDTQYF | TGTGCCAGCAGCTTAGCGGGAGCCACAGATACGCAGTATTTT
TRBD1 | - | TRBJ2-7 | TRBV27 | CASSLTGTGVEQYF | TGTGCCAGCAGTTTAACCGGGACAGGGGTCGAGCAGTACTTC